The present TCR beta chain was sequenced within a study of T-cell memory formation after mild COVID-19. On the study more broadly: Clusters of TCRs were largely donor specific. Study-wide results and limits: Among clones peaking at day 37 in the second wave, SARS-CoV-2 specificity remained unconfirmed. Clones that contracted from day 15 to 85 were balanced CD4/CD8, while later expanders leaned CD4+. CD4+ contracting clones lay mainly in CM and EM, CD8+ ones in EMRA.

Germline CDR1 reads KGHSH; CDR2 reads LQKENI. V lost 2 bases to trimming and J lost 6 bases, with 11 bases between them. There are 13 residues in the CDR3. A few counts support this clonotype. Its antigen is unidentified. TCRdb ran MiXCR on the 5' RACE reads and lists one entry per CDR3 protein. The sample lists under 200,000 distinct CDR3 sequences, 10% to 15% occurring once. The gene calls are TRBV18 and TRBJ2-7; D not resolved. This clonotype was obtained from a man between 18 and 35 years old who had mild COVID-19 (a few samples of this study predate the infection). Cell type and time point are not known. The sequenced material came from PBMCs or a T cell subset sorted from them (not recorded which). In DNA, the CDR3 is TGTGCCAGCTCACCAACAGAAATGATCGAGCAGTACTTC. The encoded protein is CASSPTEMIEQYF.